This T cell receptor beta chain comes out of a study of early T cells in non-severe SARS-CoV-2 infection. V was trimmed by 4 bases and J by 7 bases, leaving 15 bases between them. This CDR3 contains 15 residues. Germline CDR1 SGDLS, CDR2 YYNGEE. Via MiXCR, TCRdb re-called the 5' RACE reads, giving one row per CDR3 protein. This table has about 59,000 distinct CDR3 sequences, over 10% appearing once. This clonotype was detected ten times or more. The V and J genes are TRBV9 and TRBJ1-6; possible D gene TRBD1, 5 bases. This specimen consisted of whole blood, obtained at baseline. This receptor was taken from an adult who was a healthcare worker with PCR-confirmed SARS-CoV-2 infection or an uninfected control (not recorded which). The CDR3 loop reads CASSRDLLGNSPLHF. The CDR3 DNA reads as TGTGCCAGCAGCAGGGACCTCCTGGGCAATTCACCCCTCCACTTT.